The present T cell receptor (beta chain) was sequenced within a study of blood T cell repertoires in COVID-19. Study overall: Sites in the United States, Italy and Spain provided acute and convalescent COVID-19 samples. In each case, the material was cDNA or gDNA derived from T cells, B-cell-depleted T cells, or PBMCs.

Germline CDR1 MNHEY, CDR2 SMNVEV (reference sequence). This CDR3 is 13 amino acids long. V gave up 7 bases and J gave up 5 bases, with 11 bases separating them. Study processing details: From reference gene primer amplification, estimates of nucleated cell counts were derived. Some clones are missing from TCRdb's copy, which holds only in-frame ones; the method was immunoSEQ multiplex PCR. V, J and clone size were drawn from that table, and D and trimming were deduced from the DNA. The data contain some 150,000 clones, about 85% of them singletons. The material sequenced was peripheral blood. The chain is built from TRBV27 and TRBJ1-4; D is possibly TRBD1 (6 bases). The TCR sequence derives from a human donor in a cohort sampled during active COVID-19. CDR3 in DNA: TGTGCCAGCAAGACAGGAGTAAATGAAAAACTGTTTTTT. This encodes CASKTGVNEKLFF.